One and the same sample provided the 29 T cell receptor beta chains below, sequenced in a study of beta chain features in type 1 diabetes. Reverse transcription of all isolated RNA meant that expressed TCRB transcripts were sequenced. Assay used: immunoSEQ multiplex PCR; TCRdb lists only in-frame clones, some missing. The table lists 350,000 to 450,000 clones, about 14% of them singletons, with approximately 0.019% in the top ten. The sequencing input was naive CD4+ T cells from blood. All receptors derive from a woman under 30 in good health.

V is TRBV2 and J is TRBJ2-3; D may be TRBD2 (5 bases). The CDR3 consists of 13 residues. Germline values: CDR1 SNHLY, CDR2 FYNNEI. This chain's CDR3 is CVRRSVGTDTQYF. The CDR3 DNA reads TGTGTTCGGAGGAGCGTTGGCACAGATACGCAGTATTTT.

J is TRBJ2-1 and V is TRBV6-5; unclear D gene. V lost 4 bases and J 1 base, leaving 14 bases between the germline ends. The CDR3 sequence is 16 residues long. Germline CDR1 MNHEY, CDR2 SVGAGI. CDR3 sequence reads: CASSSLGRTSYNEQFF. The CDR3 coding sequence is TGTGCCAGCAGTTCCCTTGGGCGAACATCCTACAATGAGCAGTTCTTC.

Only a few counts were recorded for this clone. The V and J genes are TRBV5-1 and TRBJ2-3, with 12 bases that match TRBD2. The CDR3 sequence is 16 residues long. With V trimmed by 0 bases and J by 4 bases, 3 bases remained unmatched. CDR1 and CDR2 from the germline V gene are SGHRS and YFSETQ. In nucleotides, the CDR3 is TGCGCCAGCAGCTTGGCACTAGCGGGAGGACCAGATACGCAGTATTTT. It codes for CASSLALAGGPDTQYF. The whole variable domain, filled in from reference TRBV5-1 and TRBJ2-3, reads KAGVTQTPRYLIKTRGQQVTLSCSPISGHRSVSWYQQTPGQGLQFLFEYFSETQRNKGNFPGRFSGRQFSNSRSEMNVSTLELGDSALYLCASSLALAGGPDTQYFGPGTRLTVL.

This clone has just a few counts. The chain has TRBV6-5 and TRBJ2-1, with D possibly being TRBD2 (5 bases). Germline CDR1 and CDR2: MNHEY and SVGAGI. The CDR3 sequence is 10 residues long. V gave up 6 bases and J gave up 15 bases, with 12 bases separating them. CDR3 sequence reads: CASSSPGVFF. In DNA, the CDR3 is TGTGCCAGCAGCTCTCCCGGGGTGTTCTTC.

This clone was seen more than once but under ten times. The chain uses TRBV18 and TRBJ1-1, with no clear D. CDR1 KGHSH and CDR2 LQKENI come from the germline V gene. The CDR3 extends over 13 amino acids. Trimming pared 2 bases from V and 3 bases from J, leaving 7 bases between. The DNA for the CDR3 is TGTGCCAGCTCACCAGTTAGCGACACTGAAGCTTTCTTT. Amino acids: CASSPVSDTEAFF.

This clone was seen a handful of times. The chain is built from TRBV6-5 and TRBJ2-6; perhaps TRBD2 as D (5 bases). Germline CDR1 MNHEY, CDR2 SVGAGI. The length of the CDR3 is 16 residues. Trimming took 2 bases from V and 2 from J, leaving 10 bases between them. The CDR3 region has the DNA TGTGCCAGCAGTTACGGCGGGTTGGCTGGGGCCAACGTCCTGACTTTC. This encodes CASSYGGLAGANVLTF.

The rearrangement uses TRBV30 and TRBJ2-3; 7 nucleotides align to TRBD2. Trimming cost V 3 bases and J 4 bases; bases outside gene matches: 4. The CDR3 runs to 13 residues. Germline-derived CDR1 and CDR2 are GTSNPN and SVGIG (reference sequence). The CDR3 region has the DNA TGTGCCTGGAGCGGGGGGTCGGCAGATACGCAGTATTTT. It encodes CAWSGGSADTQYF.

For the CDR3, the DNA is TGTGCCAGCAGCGTAGGATCGGGACTAGCGGGAGAGGAGCAGTTCTTC. It specifies CASSVGSGLAGEEQFF. V gene TRBV9 combines with J gene TRBJ2-1; TRBD2 matches 14 bases. The CDR3 sequence is 16 residues long. Losses at the gene ends were 0 bases for V and 10 bases for J; bases not matched to a gene: 6. Per germline, CDR1 SGDLS and CDR2 YYNGEE.

The chain joins TRBV12-5 to TRBJ2-3; tentatively, D is TRBD2 (5 bases). This CDR3 is built from 13 residues. Germline-derived CDR1 and CDR2 are LGHNT and FRNRAP. Trimming took off 3 bases at V and 5 bases at J, with 9 bases between the two ends. CDR3 region: CASGFEAGDTQYF. The CDR3 DNA reads TGTGCTAGTGGTTTTGAGGCGGGAGATACGCAGTATTTT.

The chain joins TRBV9 to TRBJ2-2; 7 bases align to TRBD1. Trimming at V came to 4 bases and at J to 8 bases, leaving 8 bases not matched to a gene. The CDR3 is made up of 14 amino acids. Germline CDR1 reads SGDLS; CDR2 reads YYNGEE. The CDR3 nucleotides read TGTGCCAGCAGCACCATACAGGGGTCGGGGGAGCTGTTTTTT. This translates into CASSTIQGSGELFF.

This clone was counted between two and nine times. The chain links TRBV7-2 to TRBJ1-1; D is uncertain. The V and J ends lost 3 bases and 5 bases respectively, with 10 bases between them. The germline CDR1 and CDR2 sequences are SGHTA and FQGNSA. The CDR3 has 13 residues. The CDR3 loop reads CASSFPGFTEAFF. The CDR3 nucleotides read TGTGCCAGCAGCTTCCCGGGGTTTACTGAAGCTTTCTTT.

This chain links TRBV27 with TRBJ2-1; 10 nucleotides agree with TRBD2. Germline CDR1 and CDR2: MNHEY and SMNVEV (reference sequence). Unmatched junction bases numbered 4, after V lost 5 bases and J lost 3 bases. This CDR3 has 15 amino acids. The DNA of the CDR3 is TGTGCCAGCAGTGTATGGACTAGCGGCTACAATGAGCAGTTCTTC. Encoded protein: CASSVWTSGYNEQFF.

This chain joins TRBV11-1 and TRBJ2-3; D gene ambiguous. This CDR3 contains 14 residues. V was pared by 3 bases and J by 0 bases, with 7 bases between. CDR1 SGHAT and CDR2 FQDESV come from the germline V gene (reference sequence). The chain's CDR3 is CASSFAESTDTQYF. The CDR3 nucleotides are TGTGCCAGCAGCTTCGCGGAAAGCACAGATACGCAGTATTTT.

This clone was picked up a small number of times. The V call is TRBV28, the J call TRBJ1-1; TRBD1 might be the D (5 bases). Germline values: CDR1 MDHEN, CDR2 SYDVKM. The CDR3 is 12 residues long. Trimming took off 5 bases at V and 4 bases at J, with 8 bases between the two ends. DNA for the CDR3: TGTGCCAGCAGTGCGGGGGGCACTGAAGCTTTCTTT. Translated: CASSAGGTEAFF.

This clone was seen a few times. The chain recombines TRBV30 with TRBJ2-2; D may be TRBD2 (6 bases). The V gene lost 3 bases and the J gene lost 7 bases, with 12 bases spanning the gap. The CDR3 loop spans 13 amino acids. CDR1 is GTSNPN and CDR2 is SVGIG in the germline V gene (reference sequence). The CDR3 spells CAWSSLANGELFF. DNA for the CDR3: TGTGCCTGGAGCTCGCTAGCGAACGGGGAGCTGTTTTTT.

A few counts support this clone. V is TRBV4-1 and J is TRBJ1-4, with D maybe TRBD1 (6 bases). Trimming took 4 bases from V and 2 from J, leaving 17 bases between them. In germline, CDR1 is MGHRA, CDR2 YSYEKL. This CDR3 is built from 17 residues. The CDR3 DNA follows: TGCGCCAGCAGCCGAAAGGGGGGAGCGGGGACTAATGAAAAACTGTTTTTT. Its translation: CASSRKGGAGTNEKLFF.

This rearrangement joins TRBV11-2 to TRBJ2-2; 7 bases align to TRBD2. The germline CDR1 and CDR2 sequences are SGHAT and FQNNGV. V lost 6 bases to trimming and J lost 4 bases; unmatched junction nucleotides: 8. This CDR3 has 15 amino acids. This CDR3 is CASRPGLEGTGELFF. The CDR3 nucleotides are TGTGCCAGCAGACCCGGACTAGAGGGCACCGGGGAGCTGTTTTTT.

J is TRBJ1-1 and V is TRBV6-5; the match to TRBD1 covers 7 bases. CDR1 is MNHEY and CDR2 is SVGAGI in the germline V gene. V lost 2 bases, J lost 7 bases, and 4 bases stayed unmatched. The CDR3 consists of 13 residues. The CDR3 region has the DNA TGTGCCAGCAGTTACAGGACAGGCGGTGAAGCTTTCTTT. It is translated as CASSYRTGGEAFF.

This clone was seen a handful of times. This chain uses TRBV28 with TRBJ1-2; perhaps TRBD1 as D (6 bases). Per the germline V gene, CDR1 is MDHEN and CDR2 is SYDVKM. The CDR3 runs to 11 residues. Trimming took 6 bases from V and 5 from J, leaving 7 bases between them. The CDR3: CASRQGYGYTF. Here the CDR3 DNA reads TGTGCCAGCAGGCAGGGGTATGGCTACACCTTC.

The chain's CDR3 is CAFLGQPGETQYF. CDR3 DNA: TGTGCCTTCCTAGGACAGCCGGGTGAGACCCAGTACTTC. This chain joins TRBV30 and TRBJ2-5; TRBD1 is a possible D gene (6 bases). V lost 7 bases and J 5 bases, leaving 17 bases between the germline ends. Germline V gives CDR1 GTSNPN, CDR2 SVGIG (reference sequence). The CDR3 length is 13 residues.

This clone was seen a few times. This chain links TRBV5-6 with TRBJ2-4; TRBD1 is a possible D gene (5 bases). The CDR3 extends over 16 amino acids. The V gene's germline CDR1 is SGHDT and CDR2 YYEEEE. The V and J ends lost 0 bases and 1 base respectively, with 11 bases between them. The CDR3 region is CASSLVGRWAKNIQYF. The CDR3 DNA reads TGTGCCAGCAGCTTGGTGGGGCGTTGGGCCAAAAACATTCAGTACTTC.

The rearrangement links TRBV7-2 to TRBJ1-2, with 7 nucleotides matching TRBD1. Germline V lookup: CDR1 SGHTA, CDR2 FQGNSA. Unmatched junction bases numbered 5, after V lost 5 bases and J lost 8 bases. The CDR3 has 12 residues. For the CDR3, the DNA is TGTGCCAGCAGCACGACAGGGATCGGCTACACCTTC. Its protein product is CASSTTGIGYTF.

This clone was detected a few times. Other DNA sequences in this sample translate to the same CDR3. The chain joins TRBV2 to TRBJ2-1; TRBD2 matches 10 bases. Germline V gives CDR1 SNHLY, CDR2 FYNNEI. With V trimmed by 1 base and J by 4 bases, 1 base remained unmatched. The CDR3 sequence is 15 residues long. CDR3 in DNA: TGTGCCAGCAGTGAAGGGACTAGCGGATACAATGAGCAGTTCTTC. Protein: CASSEGTSGYNEQFF. The entire variable domain, with the rest obtained from reference TRBV2 and TRBJ2-1, is as follows: EPEVTQTPSHQVTQMGQEVILRCVPISNHLYFYWYRQILGQKVEFLVSFYNNEISEKSEIFDDQFSVERPDGSNFTLKIRSTKLEDSAMYFCASSEGTSGYNEQFFGPGTRLTVL.

About this clone: Other nucleotide sequences in the sample specify the same CDR3. The chain recombines TRBV30 with TRBJ2-3; D remains ambiguous. The CDR3 is made up of 11 amino acids. The V end was cut by 1 base, the J end by 5 bases, with 4 bases between. CDR1 and CDR2 (germline): GTSNPN, SVGIG (reference sequence). As DNA, the CDR3 is TGTGCCTGGAGTGCCGGAGATACGCAGTATTTT. This encodes CAWSAGDTQYF.

This clone was detected only a few times. This chain links TRBV6-4 with TRBJ2-2; 7 nucleotides line up with TRBD2. From germline, CDR1 is MRHNA and CDR2 SNTAGT. The CDR3 extends over 15 amino acids. V lost 5 bases and J lost 2; bases outside the gene matches: 5. CDR3 in amino acids: CASSLSGLNTGELFF. CDR3 coding DNA: TGTGCCAGCAGTCTTAGCGGGCTTAACACCGGGGAGCTGTTTTTT.

V gene TRBV4-3 combines with J gene TRBJ2-3; 8 positions agree with TRBD1. CDR1 is LGHNA and CDR2 is YSLEER in the germline V gene. The V and J ends lost 1 base and 4 bases, in that order; junction bases with no gene match: 4. This CDR3 region has 15 residues. The CDR3 nucleotides are TGCGCCAGCAGCCAAGGGCAGGGGGCTTCAGATACGCAGTATTTT. Translating gives CASSQGQGASDTQYF.

V and J are TRBV7-9 and TRBJ2-3; no reliable D call. The germline V gene encodes CDR1 SEHNR and CDR2 FQNEAQ (reference sequence). V shed 5 bases and J shed 2 bases, with 20 bases lying between them. The CDR3 sequence is 17 residues long. In DNA form, the CDR3 reads TGTGCCAGCAGCGTTATAAACTCCCGGCGGTACACAGATACGCAGTATTTT. Encoded protein: CASSVINSRRYTDTQYF.

This clone was picked up a small number of times. The chain has TRBV6-6 and TRBJ2-1; no clear D gene. CDR3 length: 14 amino acids. Germline-derived CDR1 and CDR2 are MNHNY and SVGAGI (reference sequence). Trimming pared 3 bases from V and 3 bases from J, leaving 9 bases between. CDR3 sequence (DNA): TGTGCCAGCAGTTATGAGGCAGTCTACAATGAGCAGTTCTTC. The encoded protein is CASSYEAVYNEQFF.

A few counts support this clone. The chain is built from TRBV6-6 and TRBJ2-7; D uncertain. The CDR3 contains 11 residues. Germline V gives CDR1 MNHNY, CDR2 SVGAGI (reference sequence). Trimming took 5 bases from V and 3 from J, leaving 5 bases between them. DNA of the CDR3: TGTGCCAGCAGTCCTTTCTACGAGCAGTACTTC. Translation gives CASSPFYEQYF.